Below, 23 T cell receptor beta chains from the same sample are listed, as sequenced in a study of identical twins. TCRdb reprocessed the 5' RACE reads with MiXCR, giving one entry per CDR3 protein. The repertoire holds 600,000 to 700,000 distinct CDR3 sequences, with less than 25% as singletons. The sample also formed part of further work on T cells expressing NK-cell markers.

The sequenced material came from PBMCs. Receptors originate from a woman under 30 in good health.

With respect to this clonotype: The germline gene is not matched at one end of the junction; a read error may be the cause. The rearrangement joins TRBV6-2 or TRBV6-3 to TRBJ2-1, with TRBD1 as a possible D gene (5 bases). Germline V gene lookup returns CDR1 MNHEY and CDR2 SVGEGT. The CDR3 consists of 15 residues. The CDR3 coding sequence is TGTGCCAGCACCGACAGACTTGGCTCCTACAATGAGCAGCTCTTC. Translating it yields CASTDRLGSYNEQLF.

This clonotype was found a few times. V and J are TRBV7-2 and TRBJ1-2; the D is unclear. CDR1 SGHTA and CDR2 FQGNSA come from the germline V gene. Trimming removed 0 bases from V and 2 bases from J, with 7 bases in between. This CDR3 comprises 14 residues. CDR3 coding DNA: TGTGCCAGCAGCTTAGCGCGACCGAACTATGGCTACACCTTC. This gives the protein CASSLARPNYGYTF.

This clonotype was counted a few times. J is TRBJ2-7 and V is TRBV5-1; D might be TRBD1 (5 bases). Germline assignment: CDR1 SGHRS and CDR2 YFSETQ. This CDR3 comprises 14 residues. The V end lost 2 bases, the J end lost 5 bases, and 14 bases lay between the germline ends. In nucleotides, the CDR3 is TGCGCCAGCAGCTTTTTATATCAGGGTAACGAGCAGTACTTC. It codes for CASSFLYQGNEQYF.

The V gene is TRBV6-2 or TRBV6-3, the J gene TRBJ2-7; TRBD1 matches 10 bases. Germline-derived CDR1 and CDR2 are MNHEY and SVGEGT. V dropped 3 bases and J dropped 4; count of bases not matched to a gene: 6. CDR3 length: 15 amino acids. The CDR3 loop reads CASSYLGQGKYEQYF. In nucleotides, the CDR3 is TGTGCCAGCAGTTATTTGGGACAGGGGAAATACGAGCAGTACTTC.

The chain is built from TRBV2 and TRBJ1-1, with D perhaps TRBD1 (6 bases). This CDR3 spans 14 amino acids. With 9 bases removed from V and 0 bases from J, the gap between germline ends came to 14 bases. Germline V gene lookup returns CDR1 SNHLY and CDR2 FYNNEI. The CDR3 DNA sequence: TGTGCCAGTTTTGAAGGGGGGATGAACACTGAAGCTTTCTTT. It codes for CASFEGGMNTEAFF.

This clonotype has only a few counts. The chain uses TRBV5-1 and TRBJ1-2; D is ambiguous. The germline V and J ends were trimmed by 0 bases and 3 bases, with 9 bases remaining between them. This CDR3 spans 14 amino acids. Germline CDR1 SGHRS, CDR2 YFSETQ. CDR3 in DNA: TGCGCCAGCAGCTTGGAGTTATCTTACTATGGCTACACCTTC. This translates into CASSLELSYYGYTF.

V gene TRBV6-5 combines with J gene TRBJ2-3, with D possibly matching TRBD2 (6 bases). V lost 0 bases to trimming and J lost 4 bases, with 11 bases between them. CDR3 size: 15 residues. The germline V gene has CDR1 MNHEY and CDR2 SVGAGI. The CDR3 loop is CASSYSRGISDTQYF. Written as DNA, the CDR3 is TGTGCCAGCAGTTACTCCCGCGGGATTTCAGATACGCAGTATTTT.

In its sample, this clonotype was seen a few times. This chain's CDR3 is CAISDSGGVTDTQYF. CDR3 coding DNA: TGTGCCATCAGTGATAGCGGGGGGGTCACAGATACGCAGTATTTT. V is TRBV10-3 and J is TRBJ2-3; 11 positions match TRBD2. The CDR3 is 15 residues long. Germline CDR1 ENHRY, CDR2 SYGVKD. J lost 2 bases, V lost 3 bases, and 1 base had no gene match.

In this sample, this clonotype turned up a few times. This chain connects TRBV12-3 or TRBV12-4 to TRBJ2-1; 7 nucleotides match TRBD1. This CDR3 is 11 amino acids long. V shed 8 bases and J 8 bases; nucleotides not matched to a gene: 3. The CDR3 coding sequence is TGTGCCAGCGGGGACAGTTATGAGCAGTTCTTC. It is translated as CASGDSYEQFF.

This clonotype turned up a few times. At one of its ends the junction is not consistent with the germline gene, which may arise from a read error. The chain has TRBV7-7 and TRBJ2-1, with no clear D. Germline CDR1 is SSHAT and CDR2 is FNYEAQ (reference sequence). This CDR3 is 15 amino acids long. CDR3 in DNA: TGTGCTAGCAGCTTAGCATCGACGGGCTACAATGAGCAGTTCTTC. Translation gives CASSLASTGYNEQFF.

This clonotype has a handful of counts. CDR3 region: CASSLVIGAGANVLTF. CDR3 nucleotide sequence: TGCGCCAGCAGCTTGGTTATCGGGGCTGGGGCCAACGTCCTGACTTTC. The chain joins TRBV5-1 to TRBJ2-6, with TRBD2 as a possible D gene (5 bases). Germline assignment: CDR1 SGHRS and CDR2 YFSETQ. V lost 0 bases to trimming and J lost 2 bases, with 9 bases between them. The CDR3 consists of 16 residues.

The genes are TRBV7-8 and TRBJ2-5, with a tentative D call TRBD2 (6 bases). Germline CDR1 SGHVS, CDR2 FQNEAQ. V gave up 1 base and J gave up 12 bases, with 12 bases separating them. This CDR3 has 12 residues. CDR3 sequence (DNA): TGTGCCAGCAGCTTAGAAGGGACTCAGAAGTACTTC. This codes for CASSLEGTQKYF.

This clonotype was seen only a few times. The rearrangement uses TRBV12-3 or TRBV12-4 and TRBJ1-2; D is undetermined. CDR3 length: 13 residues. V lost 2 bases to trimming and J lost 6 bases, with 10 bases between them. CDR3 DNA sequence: TGTGCCAGCAGTTTATCTCGGTCTCATGGCTACACCTTC. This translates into CASSLSRSHGYTF.

As DNA, the CDR3 is TGCAGTGCTAGAGATCGAAGGACAGGGTCCACAGATACGCAGTATTTT. It encodes CSARDRRTGSTDTQYF. The chain links TRBV20-1 to TRBJ2-3; 8 bases map to TRBD1. The V gene end was trimmed by 0 bases and the J gene end by 2 bases; junction bases not matched to a gene: 7. Germline V gives CDR1 DFQATT, CDR2 SNEGSKA (reference sequence). CDR3 length equals 16 residues.

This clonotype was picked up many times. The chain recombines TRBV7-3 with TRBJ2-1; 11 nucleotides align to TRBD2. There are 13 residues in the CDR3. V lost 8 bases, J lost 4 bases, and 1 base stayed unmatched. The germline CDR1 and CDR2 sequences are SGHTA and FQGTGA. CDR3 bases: TGTGCCAGCGGGACTAGCGGTTACAATGAGCAGTTCTTC. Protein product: CASGTSGYNEQFF. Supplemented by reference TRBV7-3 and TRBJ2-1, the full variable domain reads GAGVSQTPSNKVTEKGKYVELRCDPISGHTALYWYRQSLGQGPEFLIYFQGTGAADDSGLPNDRFFAVRPEGSVSTLKIQRTERGDSAVYLCASGTSGYNEQFFGPGTRLTVL.

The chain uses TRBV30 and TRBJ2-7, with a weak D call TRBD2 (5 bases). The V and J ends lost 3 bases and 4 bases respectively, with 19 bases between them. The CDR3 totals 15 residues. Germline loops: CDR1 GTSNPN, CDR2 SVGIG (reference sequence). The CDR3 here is CAWSALARRMYEQYF. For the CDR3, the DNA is TGTGCCTGGAGCGCGTTAGCGCGACGTATGTACGAGCAGTACTTC.

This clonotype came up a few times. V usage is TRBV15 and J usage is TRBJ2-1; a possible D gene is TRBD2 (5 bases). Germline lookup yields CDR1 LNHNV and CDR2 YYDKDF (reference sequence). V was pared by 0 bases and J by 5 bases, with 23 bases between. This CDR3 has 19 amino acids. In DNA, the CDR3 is TGTGCCACCAGCAGAGATTTCGGAGGTTTTGAAGTTATACACAATGAGCAGTTCTTC. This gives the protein CATSRDFGGFEVIHNEQFF.

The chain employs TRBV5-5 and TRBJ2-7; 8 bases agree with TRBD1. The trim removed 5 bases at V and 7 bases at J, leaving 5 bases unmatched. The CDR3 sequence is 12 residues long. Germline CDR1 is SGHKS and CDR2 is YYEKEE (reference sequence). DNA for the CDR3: TGTGCCAGCAGAATCACAGGGGGAGAGCAGTACTTC. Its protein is CASRITGGEQYF.

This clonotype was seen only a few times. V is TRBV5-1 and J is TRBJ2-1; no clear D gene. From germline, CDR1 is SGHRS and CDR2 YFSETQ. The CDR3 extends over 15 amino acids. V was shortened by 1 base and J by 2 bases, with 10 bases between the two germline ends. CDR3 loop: CASSLSDIPYNEQFF. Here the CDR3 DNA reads TGCGCCAGCAGCTTGTCCGATATTCCCTACAATGAGCAGTTCTTC.

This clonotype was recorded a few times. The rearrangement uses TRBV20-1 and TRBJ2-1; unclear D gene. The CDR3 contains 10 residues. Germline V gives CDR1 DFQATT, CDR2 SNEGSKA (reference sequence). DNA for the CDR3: TGCAGCGCCTTATACAATGAGCAGTTCTTC. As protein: CSALYNEQFF.

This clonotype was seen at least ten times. The CDR3 sequence: CASSSGQGSYEQYF. CDR3 bases: TGTGCCAGCAGTTCGGGACAGGGGTCCTACGAGCAGTACTTC. V is TRBV12-3 or TRBV12-4 and J is TRBJ2-7; 10 bases align to TRBD1. J was trimmed by 1 base and V by 4 bases; bases with no gene match: 1. CDR3 length: 14 residues.

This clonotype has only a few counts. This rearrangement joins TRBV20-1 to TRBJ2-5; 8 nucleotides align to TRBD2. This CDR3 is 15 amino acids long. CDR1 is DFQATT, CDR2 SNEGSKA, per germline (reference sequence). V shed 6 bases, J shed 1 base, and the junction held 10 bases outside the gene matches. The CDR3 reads CSAPRSGGLQETQYF. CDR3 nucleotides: TGCAGTGCCCCTCGGAGCGGGGGCCTCCAAGAGACCCAGTACTTC.

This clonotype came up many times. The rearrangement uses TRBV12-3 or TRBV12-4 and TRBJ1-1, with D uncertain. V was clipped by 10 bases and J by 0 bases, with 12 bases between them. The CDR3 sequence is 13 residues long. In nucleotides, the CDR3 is TGTGCCACTCGGGAACAAATGAACACTGAAGCTTTCTTT. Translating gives CATREQMNTEAFF.